This entry lists 10 T cell receptor beta chains sequenced from one sample in a study of Ad26.COV2.S vaccination and SARS-CoV-2 variants. Treatment noted: roughly 20 received Ad26.COV2.S at low or high dose, single or two shots; several received placebo; per-sample allocation not given. Samples were taken on day 63 after the first vaccine or placebo injection. Profiled with immunoSEQ multiplex PCR; TCRdb holds only in-frame clones, not every one. The sample has about 430,000 clones; over 75% are singletons. Material: peripheral blood, obtained in a trial of Ad26.COV2.S vaccine versus placebo. The origin of the receptors is a person between 18 and 59 years old who received the Ad26.COV2.S COVID-19 vaccine or a placebo.

This sequence joins TRBV4-1 and TRBJ1-6, with TRBD1 matching 9 bases. Looked up from germline, CDR1 is MGHRA and CDR2 is YSYEKL. Losses at the gene ends were 3 bases for V and 6 bases for J; bases not matched to a gene: 9. The CDR3 runs 17 residues. The CDR3, as DNA: TGCGCCAGCAGCCACACTGCCCCGGGACAGGGTAATTCACCCCTCCACTTT. This encodes CASSHTAPGQGNSPLHF.

The chain uses TRBV5-4 and TRBJ1-2; 7 positions match TRBD1. The length of the CDR3 is 14 residues. The V gene end was trimmed by 2 bases and the J gene end by 6 bases; junction bases not matched to a gene: 7. In germline, CDR1 is SGHNT, CDR2 YYREEE (reference sequence). CDR3 DNA: TGTGCCAGCAGCTTCCTGACAGGGCCCCATGGCTACACCTTC. Translation gives CASSFLTGPHGYTF.

This chain links TRBV9 with TRBJ2-1; D gene uncertain. V gave up 0 bases and J gave up 0 bases, with 7 bases separating them. Germline CDR1 SGDLS, CDR2 YYNGEE. This CDR3 has 15 residues. CDR3 residues: CASSVEGYSYNEQFF. CDR3 sequence (DNA): TGTGCCAGCAGCGTAGAGGGTTACTCCTACAATGAGCAGTTCTTC.

This sequence joins TRBV5-1 and TRBJ2-4; D is uncertain. The V gene's germline CDR1 is SGHRS and CDR2 YFSETQ. The length of the CDR3 is 17 residues. Trimming left V 0 bases short and J 1 base short, with 14 bases between. The DNA for the CDR3 is TGCGCCAGCAGCTTGGGAGTTTCAGTCCTGGCCAAAAACATTCAGTACTTC. Its protein is CASSLGVSVLAKNIQYF.

This clone was recorded only once. V usage is TRBV6-2 or TRBV6-3 and J usage is TRBJ2-7; 7 positions match TRBD1. Trimming took 2 bases from V and 0 from J; bases not matched to a gene: 4. The CDR3 extends over 15 amino acids. Germline V CDR1 and CDR2: MNHEY, SVGEGT. CDR3 protein: CASSYGTAHSYEQYF. For the CDR3, the DNA is TGTGCCAGCAGTTACGGGACAGCGCACTCCTACGAGCAGTACTTC.

The rearrangement joins TRBV28 to TRBJ1-2; D is perhaps TRBD1 (6 bases). The CDR3 is 14 amino acids. Per germline, CDR1 MDHEN and CDR2 SYDVKM. Trimming took 5 bases from V and 4 from J, leaving 14 bases between them. The CDR3 DNA is TGTGCCAGCAGTGAAACAGGGAAAACCTATGGCTACACCTTC. This gives the protein CASSETGKTYGYTF.

This clone was counted only a few times. V gene TRBV29-1 combines with J gene TRBJ1-3; D is unclear. The length of the CDR3 is 12 residues. With 6 bases removed from V and 0 bases from J, the gap between germline ends came to 6 bases. Germline V lookup: CDR1 SQVTM, CDR2 ANQGSEA. The CDR3 spells CSVDISGNTIYF. In nucleotides, the CDR3 is TGCAGCGTCGACATCTCTGGAAACACCATATATTTT.

CDR3 sequence: CAWSVSGRETQYF. In DNA, the CDR3 is TGTGCCTGGAGTGTAAGCGGGAGAGAGACCCAGTACTTC. This chain connects TRBV30 to TRBJ2-5; 8 nucleotides align to TRBD2. The trim removed 0 bases at V and 4 bases at J, leaving 1 base unmatched. Germline V CDR1 and CDR2: GTSNPN, SVGIG (reference sequence). This CDR3 is built from 13 residues.

This rearrangement joins TRBV11-2 to TRBJ2-7, with 8 bases matching TRBD2. Unmatched junction bases numbered 7, after V lost 5 bases and J lost 4 bases. The CDR3 has 14 amino acids. CDR1 is SGHAT, CDR2 FQNNGV, per germline. This chain's CDR3 is CASSRSGSSYEQYF. The CDR3 DNA follows: TGTGCCAGCAGCCGGAGCGGGAGCTCTTACGAGCAGTACTTC.

The rearrangement uses TRBV30 and TRBJ1-6, with D unclear. V lost 7 bases, J lost 3 bases, and 7 bases lay in between. This CDR3 spans 12 amino acids. Germline loops: CDR1 GTSNPN, CDR2 SVGIG (reference sequence). CDR3 residues: CAYSDYNSPLHF. In DNA, the CDR3 is TGTGCCTACTCCGACTATAATTCACCCCTCCACTTT.